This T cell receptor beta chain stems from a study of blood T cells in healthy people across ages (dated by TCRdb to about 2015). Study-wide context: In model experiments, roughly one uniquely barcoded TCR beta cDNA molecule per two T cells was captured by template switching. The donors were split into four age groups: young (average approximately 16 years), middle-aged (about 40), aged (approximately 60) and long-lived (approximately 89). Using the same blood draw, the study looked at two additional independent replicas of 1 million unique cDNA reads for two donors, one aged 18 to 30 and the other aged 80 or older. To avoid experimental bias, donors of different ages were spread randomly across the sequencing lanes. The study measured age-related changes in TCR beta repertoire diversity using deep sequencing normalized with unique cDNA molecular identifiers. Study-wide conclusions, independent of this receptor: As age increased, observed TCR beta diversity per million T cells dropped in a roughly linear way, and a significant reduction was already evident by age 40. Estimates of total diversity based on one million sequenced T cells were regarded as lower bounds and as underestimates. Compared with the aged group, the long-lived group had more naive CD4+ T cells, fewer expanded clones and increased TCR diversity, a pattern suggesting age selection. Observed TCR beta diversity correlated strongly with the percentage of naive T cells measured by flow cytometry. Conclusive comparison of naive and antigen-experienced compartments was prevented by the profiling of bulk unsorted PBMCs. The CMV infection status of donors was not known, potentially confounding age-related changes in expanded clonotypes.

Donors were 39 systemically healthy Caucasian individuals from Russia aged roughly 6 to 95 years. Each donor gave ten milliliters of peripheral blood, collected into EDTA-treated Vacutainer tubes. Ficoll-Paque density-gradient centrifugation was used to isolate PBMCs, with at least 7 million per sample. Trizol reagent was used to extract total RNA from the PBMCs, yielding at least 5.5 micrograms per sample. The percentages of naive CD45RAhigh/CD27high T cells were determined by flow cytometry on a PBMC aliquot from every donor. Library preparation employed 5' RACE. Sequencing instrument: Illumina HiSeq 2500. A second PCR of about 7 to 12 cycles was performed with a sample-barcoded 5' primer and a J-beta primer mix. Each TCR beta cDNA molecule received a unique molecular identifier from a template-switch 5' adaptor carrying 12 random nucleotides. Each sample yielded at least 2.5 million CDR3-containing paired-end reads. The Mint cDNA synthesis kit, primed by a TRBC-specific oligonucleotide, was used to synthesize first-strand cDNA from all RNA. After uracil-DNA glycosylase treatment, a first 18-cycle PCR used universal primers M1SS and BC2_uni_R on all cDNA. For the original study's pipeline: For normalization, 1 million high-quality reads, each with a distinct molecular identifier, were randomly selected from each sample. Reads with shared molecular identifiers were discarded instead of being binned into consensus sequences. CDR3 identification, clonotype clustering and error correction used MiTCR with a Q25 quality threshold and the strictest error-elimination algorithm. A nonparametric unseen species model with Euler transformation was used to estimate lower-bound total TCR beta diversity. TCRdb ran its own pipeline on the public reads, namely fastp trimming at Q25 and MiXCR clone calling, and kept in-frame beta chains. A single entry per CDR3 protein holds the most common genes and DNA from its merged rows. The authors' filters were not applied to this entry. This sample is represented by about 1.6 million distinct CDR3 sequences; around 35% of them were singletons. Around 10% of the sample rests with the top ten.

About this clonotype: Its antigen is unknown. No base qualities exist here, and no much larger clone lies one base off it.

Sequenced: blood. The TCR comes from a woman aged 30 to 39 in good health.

Read as DNA, the sequence is TGCGCCAGCATAGAGCGGGGGGGCCACAATGAGCAGTTCTTC. Its product reads: CASIERGGHNEQFF. The rearranged segments are TRBV5-1 and TRBJ2-1; 10 central bases correspond to TRBD2. The CDR3 runs 14 residues from the cysteine to the phenylalanine. Only the CDR3 portion is preserved as DNA: 42 bases, with reading frame beginning at the first base. CDR1 SGHRS and CDR2 YFSETQ are derived from the germline V gene. Clipping removes 6 bases from V and 5 bases from J, with 5 as the unmatched junction base count.